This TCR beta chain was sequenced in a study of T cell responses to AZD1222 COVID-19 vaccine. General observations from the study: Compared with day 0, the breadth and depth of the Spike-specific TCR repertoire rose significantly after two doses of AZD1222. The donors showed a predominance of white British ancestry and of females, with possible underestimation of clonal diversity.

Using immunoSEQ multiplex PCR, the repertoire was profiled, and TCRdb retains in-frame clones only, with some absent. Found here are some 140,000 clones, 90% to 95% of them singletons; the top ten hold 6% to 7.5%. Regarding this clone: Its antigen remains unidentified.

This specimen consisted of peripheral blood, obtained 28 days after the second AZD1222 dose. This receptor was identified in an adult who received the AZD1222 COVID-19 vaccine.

CDR3 DNA sequence: TGTGCCAGCAGCTTAGAGACAGGGAACAACTATGGCTACACCTTC. Translating gives CASSLETGNNYGYTF. The rearrangement uses TRBV7-9 and TRBJ1-2, with TRBD1 matching 7 bases. V shed 1 base and J 2 bases; nucleotides not matched to a gene: 4. This CDR3 region has 15 residues. CDR1 SEHNR and CDR2 FQNEAQ come from the germline V gene (reference sequence).